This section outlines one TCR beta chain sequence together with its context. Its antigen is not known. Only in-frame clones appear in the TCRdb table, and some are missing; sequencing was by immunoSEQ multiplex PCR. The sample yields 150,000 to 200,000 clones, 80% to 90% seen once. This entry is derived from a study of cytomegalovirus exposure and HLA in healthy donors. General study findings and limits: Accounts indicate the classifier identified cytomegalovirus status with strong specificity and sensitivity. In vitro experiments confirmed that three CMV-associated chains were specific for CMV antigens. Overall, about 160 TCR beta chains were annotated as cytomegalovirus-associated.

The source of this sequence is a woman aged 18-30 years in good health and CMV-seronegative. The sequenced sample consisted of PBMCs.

Here the CDR3 reads CSVSGRAEGDTQYF. In DNA, the CDR3 is TGCAGCGTGAGCGGGAGGGCCGAGGGAGATACGCAGTATTTT. This sequence joins TRBV29-1 and TRBJ2-3; 10 bases agree with TRBD2. The trim removed 6 bases at V and 5 bases at J, leaving 8 bases unmatched. This CDR3 spans 14 amino acids. Germline V gives CDR1 SQVTM, CDR2 ANQGSEA.